Below are 27 T cell receptor beta chains sequenced from a single sample in a study of graft-versus-host responses after intestinal transplantation. The assay was immunoSEQ multiplex PCR, and TCRdb's table has in-frame clones only and misses some. Of under 45,000 clones detected, roughly 90% appear once; the ten largest clones hold around 6.9%. Sequenced material: PBMCs, taken 260 to 270 days after transplant. The receptors were sampled from a human patient who received an intestinal transplant, so some T cells may come from the graft donor.

The chain has TRBV14 and TRBJ2-1; no reliable D call. The CDR3 is made up of 13 amino acids. Looked up from germline, CDR1 is SGHDN and CDR2 is FVKESK. Trimming pared 4 bases from V and 9 bases from J, leaving 13 bases between. The CDR3 DNA is TGTGCCAGCAGCCTAAGGGAAGACATTGAGCAGTTCTTC. It codes for CASSLREDIEQFF. Supplemented by reference TRBV14 and TRBJ2-1, the full variable domain reads EAGVTQFPSHSVIEKGQTVTLRCDPISGHDNLYWYRRVMGKEIKFLLHFVKESKQDESGMPNNRFLAERTGGTYSTLKVQPAELEDSGVYFCASSLREDIEQFFGPGTRLTVL.

The V and J genes are TRBV4-1 and TRBJ2-3, with D uncertain. V was pared by 1 base and J by 3 bases, with 2 bases between. The CDR3 spans 12 residues. Germline-derived CDR1 and CDR2 are MGHRA and YSYEKL. CDR3 loop: CASSQATDTQYF. The CDR3 DNA is TGCGCCAGCAGCCAAGCAACAGATACGCAGTATTTT.

The rearrangement links TRBV5-1 to TRBJ1-2; the D gene is possibly TRBD1 (5 bases). CDR1 is SGHRS, CDR2 YFSETQ, per germline. This CDR3 spans 15 amino acids. V lost 3 bases, J lost 7 bases, and 19 bases lay in between. Written as DNA, the CDR3 is TGCGCCAGCAGCTCGAGGACAACCCGGGGGACTGGCTACACCTTC. This sequence encodes CASSSRTTRGTGYTF.

CDR3 amino acids: CATSRTHRDDYEQYF. CDR3 in DNA: TGTGCCACCAGCAGGACCCACAGGGACGACTACGAGCAGTACTTC. The chain joins TRBV15 to TRBJ2-7, with D tentatively TRBD1 (6 bases). V lost 3 bases and J 3 bases, leaving 15 bases between the germline ends. The CDR3 loop spans 15 amino acids. In germline, CDR1 is LNHNV, CDR2 YYDKDF (reference sequence). The whole variable domain, filled in from reference TRBV15 and TRBJ2-7, reads DAMVIQNPRYQVTQFGKPVTLSCSQTLNHNVMYWYQQKSSQAPKLLFHYYDKDFNNEADTPDNFQSRRPNTSFCFLDIRSPGLGDTAMYLCATSRTHRDDYEQYFGPGTRLTVT.

The chain joins TRBV5-5 to TRBJ1-2; D ambiguous. The V end lost 4 bases, the J end lost 8 bases, and 18 bases lay between the germline ends. Germline assignment: CDR1 SGHKS and CDR2 YYEKEE (reference sequence). CDR3 length equals 14 residues. The CDR3 DNA follows: TGTGCCAGCAGCCCTACCGACCCTCCCGGCGGCTACACCTTC. It is translated as CASSPTDPPGGYTF.

The chain uses TRBV18 and TRBJ1-3; D is uncertain. Trimming left V 6 bases short and J 0 bases short, with 9 bases between. There are 14 residues in the CDR3. From germline, CDR1 is KGHSH and CDR2 LQKENI. CDR3 nucleotide sequence: TGTGCCAGCTCGCTTGATTACTCTGGAAACACCATATATTTT. Translation gives CASSLDYSGNTIYF.

The sample holds one count of this clone. The rearrangement uses TRBV2 and TRBJ1-5; D is possibly TRBD1 (5 bases). The germline V and J ends were trimmed by 5 bases and 5 bases, with 16 bases remaining between them. The CDR3 is made up of 15 amino acids. CDR1 and CDR2 from the germline V gene are SNHLY and FYNNEI. CDR3 protein: CASSPPVGGDQPQHF. The CDR3 DNA sequence: TGTGCCAGCAGTCCTCCAGTGGGGGGAGATCAGCCCCAGCATTTT.

V gene TRBV5-4 combines with J gene TRBJ2-7; D unresolved. The CDR3 sequence is 16 residues long. Trimming pared 0 bases from V and 4 bases from J, leaving 17 bases between. Germline loops: CDR1 SGHNT, CDR2 YYREEE (reference sequence). The CDR3 nucleotides read TGTGCCAGCAGCTTGGCCGGCGGCGCACTCCCTTACGAGCAGTACTTC. It translates to CASSLAGGALPYEQYF.

V usage is TRBV4-1 and J usage is TRBJ2-3, with 14 bases lining up with TRBD2. This CDR3 is built from 15 residues. Germline-derived CDR1 and CDR2 are MGHRA and YSYEKL. J gave up 4 bases and V 4 bases, and 1 base lay outside the gene matches. CDR3 region: CASSRLAGGPDTQYF. Here the CDR3 DNA reads TGCGCCAGCAGCCGACTAGCGGGGGGGCCAGATACGCAGTATTTT.

V usage is TRBV4-1 and J usage is TRBJ2-1; D is perhaps TRBD2 (5 bases). Germline lookup yields CDR1 MGHRA and CDR2 YSYEKL. Trimming shortened V by 6 bases and J by 8 bases, and 8 bases separated the two germline ends. The CDR3 is 11 amino acids. The CDR3 bases are TGCGCCAGCAGGGAGGTCCATGAGCAGTTCTTC. It encodes CASREVHEQFF.

The chain uses TRBV11-2 and TRBJ2-7; D is undetermined. The V gene lost 1 base and the J gene lost 2 bases, with 9 bases spanning the gap. Germline CDR1 and CDR2: SGHAT and FQNNGV. The CDR3 is 14 residues long. The CDR3 DNA reads as TGTGCCAGCAGCTTAGTACGGAATACCTACGAGCAGTACTTC. Its translation is CASSLVRNTYEQYF.

This chain connects TRBV9 to TRBJ2-1, with D perhaps TRBD1 or TRBD2 (6 bases each). The germline V gene has CDR1 SGDLS and CDR2 YYNGEE. The CDR3 runs 16 residues. Trimming removed 4 bases from V and 5 bases from J, with 19 bases in between. CDR3: CASSPMGGEMDNEQFF. CDR3 DNA sequence: TGTGCCAGCAGCCCCATGGGGGGCGAGATGGACAATGAGCAGTTCTTC.

This clone was picked up a small number of times. The chain uses TRBV4-1 and TRBJ1-1; 7 bases are a match to TRBD1. This CDR3 comprises 14 residues. The V gene end was trimmed by 4 bases and the J gene end by 5 bases; junction bases not matched to a gene: 7. The germline V gene encodes CDR1 MGHRA and CDR2 YSYEKL. The CDR3 region is CASSRNRGRTEAFF. The CDR3 DNA sequence: TGCGCCAGCAGCCGAAACAGGGGCAGAACTGAAGCTTTCTTT.

The table lists this clone with a few counts. The chain is built from TRBV18 and TRBJ1-5; TRBD1 might be the D (6 bases). The V end was cut by 6 bases, the J end by 5 bases, with 11 bases between. Germline lookup yields CDR1 KGHSH and CDR2 LQKENI. The CDR3 contains 13 residues. DNA for the CDR3: TGTGCCAGCTCTCAGAACAGGGATCAGCCCCAGCATTTT. Protein: CASSQNRDQPQHF.

The chain joins TRBV23-1 to TRBJ2-3, with D uncertain. TRBV23-1 is marked as an open reading frame, function uncertain. CDR3 size: 17 residues. V lost 4 bases and J lost 1, with 18 bases in between. As DNA, the CDR3 is TGCGCCAGCAGTCTCATACCCCCGGGCGCCTGCACAGATACGCAGTATTTT. Translation: CASSLIPPGACTDTQYF.

The rearrangement joins TRBV7-8 to TRBJ1-1; D is ambiguous. Germline CDR1 SGHVS, CDR2 FQNEAQ. Trimming pared 8 bases from V and 1 base from J, leaving 17 bases between. This CDR3 is 15 amino acids long. CDR3 protein: CASYPNRPKNTEAFF. In nucleotides, the CDR3 is TGTGCCAGCTACCCCAATCGTCCTAAGAACACTGAAGCTTTCTTT.

The J gene is TRBJ2-6, the V gene TRBV6-1, with D perhaps matching TRBD2 (5 bases). The ends were cut back, 1 base at V and 4 bases at J, with 11 bases in the middle. The CDR3 runs 16 residues. Germline assignment: CDR1 MNHNS and CDR2 SASEGT. The CDR3 coding sequence is TGTGCCAGCAGTGAAGATCTAGCCGCCGGGGCCAACGTCCTGACTTTC. Its translation is CASSEDLAAGANVLTF.

The gene calls are TRBV11-2 and TRBJ1-2, with D maybe TRBD1 (5 bases). Germline V gene lookup returns CDR1 SGHAT and CDR2 FQNNGV. The CDR3 covers 15 residues. V dropped 4 bases and J dropped 4 bases, with 16 bases sitting between them. The CDR3 sequence is CASSSYGGDLYGYTF. The DNA of the CDR3 is TGTGCCAGCAGCTCCTATGGGGGGGATCTCTATGGCTACACCTTC.

The chain employs TRBV19 and TRBJ2-7; the match to TRBD2 covers 9 bases. The CDR3 totals 16 residues. The V segment lost 3 bases and the J segment 3 bases; nucleotides outside the gene matches: 9. CDR1 is LNHDA, CDR2 SQIVND, per germline (reference sequence). CDR3 residues: CASSIGAGTSSYEQYF. CDR3 bases: TGTGCCAGTAGTATCGGGGCGGGGACTAGCAGCTACGAGCAGTACTTC. Full variable domain (remainder filled in from reference TRBV19 and TRBJ2-7): DGGITQSPKYLFRKEGQNVTLSCEQNLNHDAMYWYRQDPGQGLRLIYYSQIVNDFQKGDIAEGYSVSREKKESFPLTVTSAQKNPTAFYLCASSIGAGTSSYEQYFGPGTRLTVT.

This chain links TRBV9 with TRBJ2-3; TRBD2 matches at 12 bases. This CDR3 contains 16 residues. The germline CDR1 and CDR2 sequences are SGDLS and YYNGEE. Trimming cost V 3 bases and J 6 bases; bases outside gene matches: 8. The CDR3 protein is CASSDGAGLAGDTQYF. CDR3 nucleotide sequence: TGTGCCAGCAGCGATGGGGCGGGACTAGCGGGCGATACGCAGTATTTT.

The chain has TRBV5-1 and TRBJ2-7; D is unclear. The CDR3 has 16 amino acids. CDR1 is SGHRS and CDR2 is YFSETQ in the germline V gene. V was trimmed by 5 bases and J by 7 bases, leaving 25 bases between them. The CDR3 loop reads CASSLQSVTKRMEQYF. The CDR3 DNA follows: TGCGCCAGCAGTCTACAGTCAGTCACGAAAAGGATGGAGCAGTACTTC.

The chain combines TRBV6-8 with TRBJ1-2; D may be TRBD1 (6 bases). V lost 5 bases and J lost 4, with 17 bases in between. CDR1 MNHGY and CDR2 SAAAGT come from the germline V gene. This CDR3 has 15 amino acids. The CDR3 sequence: CASSGTNRAGYGYTF. CDR3 coding DNA: TGTGCCAGCAGTGGTACTAACAGGGCCGGCTATGGCTACACCTTC.

V usage is TRBV2 and J usage is TRBJ2-5; 11 nucleotides align to TRBD2. This CDR3 has 15 amino acids. The germline V gene encodes CDR1 SNHLY and CDR2 FYNNEI. The ends lost 8 bases at V and 1 base at J; junction bases unmatched: 6. For the CDR3, the DNA is TGTGCCAGCGATCTAGCGGGGGGCCTCCAAGAGACCCAGTACTTC. Protein: CASDLAGGLQETQYF.

The chain couples TRBV9 to TRBJ2-1, with 8 nucleotides matching TRBD2. The CDR3 length is 20 residues. V lost 0 bases, J lost 2 bases, and 16 bases stayed unmatched. CDR1 is SGDLS, CDR2 YYNGEE, per germline. Here the CDR3 reads CASSVDPVYSAGGTYNEQFF. In DNA, the CDR3 is TGTGCCAGCAGCGTAGATCCCGTCTATTCTGCGGGGGGTACCTACAATGAGCAGTTCTTC.

The chain recombines TRBV6-1 with TRBJ2-3, with TRBD2 matching 10 bases. The CDR3 runs 14 residues. Losses at the gene ends were 5 bases for V and 5 bases for J; bases not matched to a gene: 4. Germline V gene sequence: CDR1 MNHNS, CDR2 SASEGT. The CDR3 DNA reads TGTGCCAGCAGTCTCATAGCGGGGGGAGATACGCAGTATTTT. It encodes CASSLIAGGDTQYF.

There are a few counts of this clone. This chain uses TRBV7-6 with TRBJ1-1; D remains ambiguous. Trimming pared 6 bases from V and 0 bases from J, leaving 5 bases between. The CDR3 covers 12 residues. The V gene's germline CDR1 is SGHVS and CDR2 FNYEAQ. This CDR3 is CASSNVNTEAFF. CDR3 bases: TGTGCCAGCAGTAATGTGAACACTGAAGCTTTCTTT. The whole variable domain, filled in from reference TRBV7-6 and TRBJ1-1, reads GAGVSQSPRYKVTKRGQDVALRCDPISGHVSLYWYRQALGQGPEFLTYFNYEAQQDKSGLPNDRFSAERPEGSISTLTIQRTEQRDSAMYRCASSNVNTEAFFGQGTRLTVV.

The chain is built from TRBV5-1 and TRBJ1-2; no reliable D call. This CDR3 is built from 14 residues. CDR1 is SGHRS, CDR2 YFSETQ, per germline. Trimming left V 4 bases short and J 4 bases short, with 14 bases between. Written as DNA, the CDR3 is TGCGCCAGCAGCCAAGAAGACATCCCCTATGGCTACACCTTC. It is translated as CASSQEDIPYGYTF.